The sequence of this T cell receptor beta chain was determined in a study of cytomegalovirus exposure and HLA in healthy donors listed by TCRdb under 2017. For context, the study as a whole: An earlier analysis of some 550 of the donors reported 250 to 300 Gb of sequence data and approximately 110 million unique TCR beta sequences from 150 million to 200 million T cells. An early release covering roughly 580 HLA-typed donors comprised approximately 290 gigabases of sequencing data and 65 million to 100 million unique TCR sequences. Of the 300 to 450 genotyped donors, roughly 80% fell in the genetic ancestry cluster associated with self-reported Caucasian donors. The study was designed to test whether signatures of past pathogen exposure could be identified by cataloging public T cell receptors. Using immunosequencing, the study profiled T cell repertoires from about 610 subjects and related those repertoires to cytomegalovirus serostatus. Besides the first cohort of hundreds of subjects, a separate validation cohort made up of 120 different subjects was used. To predict cytomegalovirus infection status, the study combined high-throughput TCR immunosequencing, statistical association of individual TCRs with disease status, and machine learning. A later analysis re-examined previously published TCR beta repertoires from just over 650 donors and added high-resolution HLA genotyping to investigate patterns of TCR occurrence. The later analysis used no new phenotypic data to find candidate immune exposures, relying instead on TCR beta sequences and their occurrence across donors. To decide whether each TCR beta V gene segment behaved as functional or pseudogenic, an earlier analysis of some 600 of the donors relied on high-throughput TCR beta sequencing. Alongside the repertoire data, information on donor age, sex, ethnicity and CMV serostatus was compiled. In a later genetic analysis, genome-wide SNP genotypes for 398 of the 666 donors were used, and that subset was treated as a discovery cohort. Every repertoire in the discovery cohort had been generated on one and the same sequencing platform. HLA typing covered class I and class II loci at four-digit resolution. The number of donors typed differed by locus, with about 629-640 for A, B, C, DRB1 and DQB1, roughly 520 for DQA1, some 570 for DPA1, and some 440 for DPB1. Four to six DR-DQ haplotypes were handled as single units for association and clustering, since linkage in the cohort was strong. Among several hundred genotyped donors of the cohort, an average of about 240,000 unique TCR beta nucleotide sequences was sequenced per donor, of which approximately 18% were non-productive. What the study reported, not specific to this receptor: Roughly uniform sequencing depth across donors was assumed in presence/absence analyses, although this assumption may not hold. The sequencing pipeline was judged likely to have produced a cluster of highly shared sequence variants as a technical artifact. At a false discovery rate of 0.05, a later analysis linked some 17,000 TCR beta sequences to specific HLA alleles. In this cohort, only TCR beta chains were sequenced, and detectable features were limited by the absence of alpha or paired-chain data. The only immune exposure information available for the cohort was CMV serostatus. A further reported finding was that TCR beta sequences accurately predicted the HLA-A and HLA-B alleles for most subjects in the first cohort. Linkage disequilibrium might explain the correlated functional status among segregating V segments, but an unknown experimental factor could not be ruled out. In vitro tests confirmed that a few of the cytomegalovirus-associated TCR beta chains recognize cytomegalovirus antigens. An association between a missense DCLRE1C variant and V-gene and J-gene trimming of TCR beta chains was found in a later genetic analysis and replicated in an independent cohort. Several of the top co-occurrence clusters appeared to be linked to parvovirus B19, influenza, CMV and Epstein-Barr virus, according to a later analysis. Most TCR sequences were observed very rarely across donors, whereas some public TCRs were present in many individuals. Because some donors lacked HLA typing at each locus, the association tests relied only on the typed subset. An earlier analysis of approximately 530 of the donors showed that most TCR beta V segments appeared in productive rearrangements either about 87% or about 30% of the time, which broadly matched IMGT annotations. According to a later analysis, most CMV-associated TCR beta chains appeared to be HLA-restricted, and the HLA associations seemed to be driven largely by CMV exposure. In a later analysis, HLA-associated TCR beta chains were found to be more clonally expanded and to have lower generation probabilities than equally common non-associated chains. Some IMGT-functional V segments, including TRBV6-2 and TRBV6-3, could not be told apart with the 87-base-pair reads, so those segments were excluded. In a later genetic analysis, fewer N-insertions in productive TCRs were reported among donors in an Asian-associated ancestry cluster than the roughly 640-donor mean. Because counts were too low, seventeen rarely observed V segments, including chromosome 9 orphons, were excluded from the earlier analysis of 587 of the donors. According to the authors, the approach could potentially be generalized to other disease states and immunological phenotypes. In the study, approximately 150 TCR beta chains were listed as associated with cytomegalovirus. The classifier was reported to diagnose cytomegalovirus status with high specificity and sensitivity in both the original and validation cohorts. According to a later analysis, TCR association rates differed among HLA loci, with DRB1 alleles showing the most associated TCRs and HLA-C alleles showing the fewest. Strong co-occurrence of HLA alleles, especially DR and DQ, made assigning TCR associations to individual alleles difficult.

The cohort was made up of approximately 700 healthy bone marrow donors. Cohort members were all nominally healthy when sampled, although unrecorded immune exposures were likely present. The donor was CMV seropositive and was included in the group of some 290 seropositive cohort members. Every donor gave a peripheral blood sample, and the peripheral blood mononuclear cells from that sample were used for TCR beta sequencing. Genomic DNA extraction from the blood cell samples was performed with the Qiagen DNeasy Blood Extraction Kit. The library was made by the immunoSEQ multiplex PCR assay. For the multiplex PCR, a mixture combining 60 forward primers for TCR Vbeta segments and 13 reverse primers for TCR Jbeta segments was used. The CDR3 region of rearranged TCR beta genes was amplified from genomic DNA by a multiplex PCR assay. The Illumina HiSeq System was used to sequence the amplified TCR beta libraries as 87-base-pair reads. As for how the authors treated the data: In a later analysis, some 80 million unique TCR beta chains were counted across the roughly 700 repertoires, and approximately 9.9 million of these chains were shared by at least two donors. A nearest-neighbor algorithm error-corrected the raw reads and collapsed the reads into unique sequences, merging closely related sequences to remove PCR and sequencing errors. V, D and J gene segments were assigned by aligning CDR3 sequences to IMGT reference sequences. For a sequence to be retained, a match of at least six nucleotides to both a V gene segment and a J gene segment was required. Rearrangements were classified as productive when the CDR3 lacked stop codons and remained in frame with V and J, and all other rearrangements were classified as non-productive. Following IMGT convention, CDR3 was defined as the stretch from the second conserved V-encoded cysteine up to the conserved J-encoded phenylalanine. The earlier analysis of approximately 590 of the donors excluded any sequence lacking an unambiguous match to a single V gene segment. In an earlier analysis of a few hundred of the donors, V segments were called functional above 56.7% productive rearrangements and were called segregating when the between-donor standard deviation exceeded 5%. A statistical classification framework was developed to diagnose cytomegalovirus status using the catalog of TCR beta chain sequences. V and J gene assignment, in a later analysis, came from comparing TCR nucleotide sequences with IMGT/GENE-DB human TR gene sequences. The TCRdist pipeline was used in a later analysis to assign CDR3 sequences and most-parsimonious VDJ recombination scenarios. A later analysis defined each TCR beta chain by its CDR3 amino acid sequence plus V-gene family, and excluded reads lacking a unique V-gene family. To address suspected cross-contamination and a sequencing artifact, a later analysis removed roughly 640 highly shared, low-generation-probability nucleotide sequences. A later analysis calculated a clonal expansion index for each public chain from normalized within-repertoire ranks of inferred template counts. Generation probabilities in a later analysis came from a VDJ recombination model fitted to out-of-frame rearrangements, and those results were checked against IGoR. In a later analysis, TCR-TCR, TCR-HLA and TCR-CMV co-occurrence was scored with hypergeometric tests, and a repertoire-size bias correction was applied to TCR pairs. In a later analysis, false discovery rates were estimated by permuting HLA or CMV assignments 20 times. A later analysis grouped co-occurring TCRs with DBSCAN, adding TCRdist sequence similarity when clustering within HLA-allele-positive subsets. Co-occurrence clustering excluded repertoires with fewer than 30,000 or more than 120,000 public chains, plus five with anomalous nucleotide sharing. As stored in TCRdb, this immuneACCESS dataset retains in-frame rearrangements with V and J assigned. A fraction of the clones does not appear; measured against another copy, unresolved V genes explain less than half of the discrepancy, and the remainder lacks a known reason. V, J and clone size were drawn from that table, and D and trimming were deduced from the DNA. The sample records fewer than 200,000 clones, about 76% of which are singletons. The biggest ten clones account for about 7.4% of the sample.

CDR1 and CDR2 were assigned from the germline V gene as MGHRA and YSYEKL. V trim: 1 base; J trim: 4 bases; unmatched bases: 5. The cysteine opens and the phenylalanine closes a CDR3 of 15 amino acids. Only the CDR3 portion is preserved as DNA: 45 bases, with reading frame beginning at the first base. In the case of this clone: Its antigen remains unidentified. No much larger clone exists at a distance of one base, and base qualities are not known. The same CDR3 can be traced to other DNA sequences in this sample.

Sequencing input: PBMCs. The receptor's source is a male donor in good health and CMV-seropositive. This receptor chain uses TRBV4-1 and TRBJ2-5, and TRBD1 matches 8 of the central bases. The bases are TGCGCCAGCAGCCAAGGGCAGGGGGCGAGAGAGACCCAGTACTTC. The encoded protein is CASSQGQGARETQYF.